These T cell receptor beta chains were read from a single sample in a study of CD8 T cells in ankylosing spondylitis. Each CDR3 protein is one row after TCRdb ran MiXCR on the 5' RACE reads. The table lists approximately 300,000 distinct CDR3 sequences, less than 10% of them singletons, with more than 14% in the top ten. Sequenced sample: blood, either unsorted or a sorted T cell fraction (not recorded which). The receptors were sampled from a male donor with ankylosing spondylitis. Both conserved end residues are part of each CDR3. The D gene is left open where the match is weak. Part of the rows lack a size; the others show once, few, many or a class for expanded clones.

.	.	14	TRBJ2-7	TRBV4-2	CASSEGQGSYEQYF	TGTGCCAGCAGCGAAGGCCAGGGGAGCTACGAGCAGTACTTC
few	.	14	TRBJ2-7	TRBV7-8	CASSPRERSYEQYF	TGTGCCAGCAGCCCTAGGGAGAGGTCCTACGAGCAGTACTTC
.	.	12	TRBJ2-1	TRBV11-3	CASSRSPNEQFF	TGTGCCAGCAGCCGGAGCCCAAATGAGCAGTTCTTC
few	.	16	TRBJ1-2	TRBV28	CASTLLGGAPVYGYTF	TGTGCCAGCACTCTCCTAGGGGGGGCCCCCGTCTATGGCTACACCTTC
.	.	14	TRBJ2-5	TRBV7-9	CASSSLWGQETQYF	TGTGCCAGCAGCTCCCTTTGGGGGCAAGAGACCCAGTACTTC
few	TRBD2	15	TRBJ2-1	TRBV5-1	CASSMTSGDYNEQFF	TGCGCCAGCAGCATGACTAGCGGGGATTACAATGAGCAGTTCTTC
.	.	16	TRBJ2-1	TRBV5-1	CASSLQGAPTYNEQFF	TGCGCCAGCAGCTTGCAAGGGGCGCCCACCTACAATGAGCAGTTCTTC
many	TRBD2	13	TRBJ2-3	TRBV20-1	CSATSGRTDTQYF	TGCAGTGCTACTAGCGGCCGCACAGATACGCAGTATTTT
few	TRBD1	15	TRBJ2-7	TRBV7-8	CASRRGQGLTYEQYF	TGTGCCAGCAGGAGAGGACAGGGCCTTACCTACGAGCAGTACTTC
once	.	17	TRBJ1-1	TRBV4-1	CASSHLRGARDGTEAFF	TGCGCCAGCAGCCACCTGAGGGGGGCCAGGGATGGCACTGAAGCTTTCTTT
.	TRBD2	14	TRBJ2-3	TRBV5-1	CASSQRTSANTQYF	TGCGCCAGCAGCCAACGGACTAGCGCTAATACGCAGTATTTT
.	.	15	TRBJ2-3	TRBV20-1	CSARGQIPPRDTQYF	TGCAGTGCTAGAGGGCAAATCCCGCCCAGGGATACGCAGTATTTT
few	TRBD2	17	TRBJ2-1	TRBV7-2	CASRPSATSGVYNEQFF	TGTGCCAGCAGACCAAGCGCGACTAGCGGGGTATACAATGAGCAGTTCTTC